Presented here are 29 T cell receptor beta chains from one specimen sequenced in a study of cytomegalovirus exposure and HLA in healthy donors. Measured with immunoSEQ multiplex PCR; TCRdb has only the in-frame clones, and not every one. The sample contains over 100,000 clones, about 88% of which appear only once. Sequenced material: PBMCs. All receptors derive from a woman in her late teens or twenties in good health and CMV-seronegative.

The chain employs TRBV5-1 and TRBJ2-3; D gene uncertain. Germline V lookup: CDR1 SGHRS, CDR2 YFSETQ. Trimming removed 5 bases at V and 1 base at J, with 8 bases between. This CDR3 is built from 13 residues. CDR3 in amino acids: CASREEGTDTQYF. In DNA form, the CDR3 reads TGCGCCAGCAGGGAAGAGGGCACAGATACGCAGTATTTT.

The gene calls are TRBV4-2 and TRBJ2-5; D is possibly TRBD2 (6 bases). The CDR3 contains 16 residues. Trimming removed 0 bases at V and 4 bases at J, with 15 bases between. Germline V gene sequence: CDR1 LGHNA, CDR2 YNFKEQ. Here the CDR3 reads CASSQDGGQRGETQYF. In nucleotides, the CDR3 is TGTGCCAGCAGCCAAGATGGAGGGCAGAGGGGAGAGACCCAGTACTTC.

The count of this clone is one. The chain recombines TRBV29-1 with TRBJ2-3; perhaps TRBD1 as D (5 bases). CDR1 and CDR2 from the germline V gene are SQVTM and ANQGSEA. The CDR3 has 13 residues. Trimming took 4 bases from V and 0 from J, leaving 8 bases between them. The CDR3 DNA is TGCAGCGTTGGTAAGGGGAGCACAGATACGCAGTATTTT. Protein sequence: CSVGKGSTDTQYF.

The J gene is TRBJ2-7, the V gene TRBV7-2; 13 bases agree with TRBD2. With 5 bases clipped from V and 7 bases from J, the junction kept 11 bases outside the gene matches. The CDR3 contains 16 residues. Germline CDR1 and CDR2: SGHTA and FQGNSA. CDR3 sequence: CASSAQGLAGESEQYF. Here the CDR3 DNA reads TGTGCCAGCAGCGCCCAAGGACTAGCGGGAGAGAGTGAGCAGTACTTC. Combining the CDR3 with reference TRBV7-2 and TRBJ2-7 gives the whole variable domain GAGVSQSPSNKVTEKGKDVELRCDPISGHTALYWYRQSLGQGLEFLIYFQGNSAPDKSGLPSDRFSAERTGGSVSTLTIQRTQQEDSAVYLCASSAQGLAGESEQYFGPGTRLTVT.

J is TRBJ2-3 and V is TRBV10-3, with 12 positions matching TRBD2. This CDR3 region has 17 residues. Germline V CDR1 and CDR2: ENHRY, SYGVKD. V lost 2 bases to trimming and J lost 5 bases; unmatched junction nucleotides: 8. CDR3 DNA sequence: TGTGCCATCAGTGAGCCCCTAGCGGGAGGGAGAGTAGATACGCAGTATTTT. Its translation: CAISEPLAGGRVDTQYF.

The gene calls are TRBV28 and TRBJ2-4, with 13 bases aligning to TRBD2. V trimming: 2 bases; J trimming: 0 bases; junction bases outside the gene matches: 10. CDR1 and CDR2 from the germline V gene are MDHEN and SYDVKM. The CDR3 sequence is 20 residues long. CDR3 sequence reads: CASSLTPGTSGTLAKNIQYF. CDR3 coding DNA: TGTGCCAGCAGTTTAACACCCGGGACTAGCGGGACTTTAGCCAAAAACATTCAGTACTTC.

This clone occurred once. The V and J genes are TRBV29-1 and TRBJ2-2, with 16 bases matching TRBD2. The CDR3 has 17 residues. The J segment lost 4 bases and the V segment lost 7 bases, leaving 9 bases of the junction unmatched. From germline, CDR1 is SQVTM and CDR2 ANQGSEA. DNA of the CDR3: TGCAGCGCCGCGGGACTAGCGGGAGGGCCTTTCACCGGGGAGCTGTTTTTT. Its translation: CSAAGLAGGPFTGELFF.

The chain employs TRBV10-3 and TRBJ2-7, with TRBD2 matching 10 bases. Germline-derived CDR1 and CDR2 are ENHRY and SYGVKD. Losses at the gene ends were 5 bases for V and 4 bases for J; bases not matched to a gene: 11. The CDR3 is made up of 16 amino acids. CDR3 protein: CAISSSRGLAMYEQYF. The CDR3 nucleotides read TGTGCCATCAGTTCCTCAAGGGGACTAGCGATGTACGAGCAGTACTTC.

A word on this clone: Other DNA sequences within the sample encode an identical CDR3. V gene TRBV28 combines with J gene TRBJ2-7; 7 nucleotides match TRBD1. The V and J ends lost 5 bases and 3 bases, in that order; junction bases with no gene match: 4. Germline CDR1 reads MDHEN; CDR2 reads SYDVKM. The CDR3 is 13 residues long. In nucleotides, the CDR3 is TGTGCCAGCAGTCTGACAGGGAGCTACGAGCAGTACTTC. Protein sequence: CASSLTGSYEQYF.

The chain links TRBV27 to TRBJ2-5; D may be TRBD1 (6 bases). This CDR3 has 14 amino acids. Trimming shortened V by 5 bases and J by 1 base, and 11 bases separated the two germline ends. Germline V CDR1 and CDR2: MNHEY, SMNVEV (reference sequence). The CDR3 region has the DNA TGTGCCAGCAGTGTGGAACAGGGCCAAGAGACCCAGTACTTC. As protein: CASSVEQGQETQYF.

This sequence joins TRBV6-4 and TRBJ2-7; TRBD2 matches 8 bases. With V trimmed by 5 bases and J by 7 bases, 16 bases remained unmatched. Germline-derived CDR1 and CDR2 are MRHNA and SNTAGT. The CDR3 contains 16 residues. The CDR3 protein is CASSKSLSGDVQEQYF. The CDR3 bases are TGTGCCAGCAGTAAAAGCCTTAGCGGGGACGTACAGGAGCAGTACTTC.

This chain joins TRBV4-3 and TRBJ2-3; 7 positions agree with TRBD1. J was trimmed by 6 bases and V by 1 base; bases with no gene match: 10. Germline lookup yields CDR1 LGHNA and CDR2 YSLEER. The CDR3 contains 16 residues. This chain's CDR3 is CASSQGTTGLGDTQYF. CDR3 DNA: TGCGCCAGCAGCCAAGGAACGACAGGGTTAGGGGATACGCAGTATTTT.

V usage is TRBV6-1 and J usage is TRBJ2-3; the D gene is possibly TRBD1 (6 bases). The CDR3 loop spans 16 amino acids. Trimming removed 1 base at V and 5 bases at J, with 16 bases between. Germline CDR1 reads MNHNS; CDR2 reads SASEGT. As DNA, the CDR3 is TGTGCCAGCAGTGAAGTCCTCGGACAGTTTGGAGATACGCAGTATTTT. Translated, it gives CASSEVLGQFGDTQYF.

CDR3 DNA sequence: TGTGCCAGCAGGGAGGAAGCGTTCGGGACCCAGTACTTC. This translates into CASREEAFGTQYF. The chain employs TRBV2 and TRBJ2-5; D is possibly TRBD2 (5 bases). CDR1 and CDR2 (germline): SNHLY, FYNNEI. V dropped 6 bases and J dropped 7 bases, with 15 bases sitting between them. The CDR3 consists of 13 residues.

This clone was recorded once. This chain connects TRBV29-1 to TRBJ1-1; TRBD1 matches 8 bases. The germline V gene encodes CDR1 SQVTM and CDR2 ANQGSEA. The CDR3 contains 13 residues. Trimming at V came to 4 bases and at J to 0 bases, leaving 1 base not matched to a gene. CDR3 protein: CSVGTGLNTEAFF. The CDR3 bases are TGCAGCGTTGGGACAGGGTTGAACACTGAAGCTTTCTTT.

The chain joins TRBV9 to TRBJ1-1; 7 bases fit TRBD1. Unmatched junction bases numbered 7, after V lost 0 bases and J lost 5 bases. Per germline, CDR1 SGDLS and CDR2 YYNGEE. The CDR3 is made up of 15 amino acids. In DNA, the CDR3 is TGTGCCAGCAGCGTAGGACAGGGTAGGAGGACTGAAGCTTTCTTT. This sequence encodes CASSVGQGRRTEAFF.

This clone was observed a handful of times. The V gene is TRBV27, the J gene TRBJ1-1; weak D call: TRBD1 (6 bases). The germline gives CDR1 MNHEY, CDR2 SMNVEV (reference sequence). This CDR3 is 12 amino acids long. V lost 6 bases and J 10 bases, leaving 15 bases between the germline ends. The CDR3 is CASRKGGEVAFF. CDR3 nucleotides: TGTGCCAGCAGAAAAGGGGGGGAGGTAGCTTTCTTT.

V is TRBV27 and J is TRBJ2-1; 11 bases map to TRBD2. After removal of 5 bases from V and 7 bases from J, the junction contained 10 bases not matched to a gene. The CDR3 contains 16 residues. Per the germline V gene, CDR1 is MNHEY and CDR2 is SMNVEV (reference sequence). The CDR3 coding sequence is TGTGCCAGCAGTACTTATGACCGGACTAGCGGGAATGAGCAGTTCTTC. Translating it yields CASSTYDRTSGNEQFF.

The chain employs TRBV7-8 and TRBJ2-3; TRBD1 might be the D (7 bases). Germline CDR1 and CDR2: SGHVS and FQNEAQ. CDR3 length: 16 amino acids. Between the trimmed V and J ends, which lost 5 bases and 0 bases, there was a span of 15 bases. The CDR3 protein is CASSKKAGGSTDTQYF. CDR3 nucleotide sequence: TGTGCCAGCAGCAAAAAAGCAGGGGGGAGCACAGATACGCAGTATTTT.

Only a few counts were recorded for this clone. The J gene is TRBJ1-2, the V gene TRBV10-3, with 8 bases that match TRBD1. The CDR3 has 12 residues. The J segment lost 2 bases and the V segment lost 8 bases, leaving 1 base of the junction unmatched. Germline V gene lookup returns CDR1 ENHRY and CDR2 SYGVKD. Here the CDR3 reads CAIRDRNYGYTF. In DNA form, the CDR3 reads TGTGCCATCCGGGACAGGAACTATGGCTACACCTTC.

This clone was recorded only once. The CDR3 sequence: CASSWDRPYEQYF. As DNA, the CDR3 is TGTGCCAGCTCATGGGACAGACCATACGAGCAGTACTTC. The chain links TRBV25-1 to TRBJ2-7; 7 positions match TRBD1. The V segment lost 8 bases and the J segment 4 bases; nucleotides outside the gene matches: 8. The length of the CDR3 is 13 residues. Germline V CDR1 and CDR2: MGHDK, SYGVNS.

V is TRBV6-5 and J is TRBJ2-7; 8 bases align to TRBD2. With V trimmed by 6 bases and J by 2 bases, 9 bases remained unmatched. Per germline, CDR1 MNHEY and CDR2 SVGAGI. The CDR3 contains 15 residues. CDR3 sequence (DNA): TGTGCCAGCAGCCAACCGGGAGGGATTACCTACGAGCAGTACTTC. It encodes CASSQPGGITYEQYF.

The chain recombines TRBV2 with TRBJ1-5, with D perhaps matching TRBD1 (6 bases). The CDR3 has 15 amino acids. From germline, CDR1 is SNHLY and CDR2 FYNNEI. V lost 4 bases, J lost 2 bases, and 12 bases lay in between. CDR3 in amino acids: CASSVQGMGNQPQHF. The CDR3, as DNA: TGTGCCAGCAGTGTTCAGGGGATGGGCAATCAGCCCCAGCATTTT.

This clone has more than one count but fewer than ten. This chain connects TRBV7-2 to TRBJ1-5; 7 bases line up with TRBD1. This CDR3 spans 13 amino acids. CDR1 and CDR2 from the germline V gene are SGHTA and FQGNSA. Losses at the gene ends were 4 bases for V and 5 bases for J; bases not matched to a gene: 2. This CDR3 is CASSSGGYQPQHF. CDR3 in DNA: TGTGCCAGCAGCTCAGGGGGTTATCAGCCCCAGCATTTT.

The rearrangement links TRBV11-2 to TRBJ2-7; TRBD1 aligns across 7 bases. V shed 3 bases, J shed 2 bases, and the junction held 1 base outside the gene matches. CDR1 SGHAT and CDR2 FQNNGV come from the germline V gene. The CDR3 extends over 13 amino acids. The CDR3 sequence: CASSFGQAYEQYF. The CDR3 nucleotides are TGTGCCAGCAGCTTTGGACAGGCCTACGAGCAGTACTTC.

The chain couples TRBV9 to TRBJ1-3; D perhaps matches TRBD1 (5 bases). Between the trimmed V and J ends, which lost 0 bases and 3 bases, there was a span of 13 bases. Germline V gene lookup returns CDR1 SGDLS and CDR2 YYNGEE. The CDR3 runs 16 residues. CDR3 amino acids: CASSVDPGKGGNTIYF. The DNA for the CDR3 is TGTGCCAGCAGCGTAGATCCAGGGAAGGGTGGAAACACCATATATTTT.

The chain joins TRBV18 to TRBJ2-1; TRBD2 is a possible D gene (5 bases). CDR1 is KGHSH, CDR2 LQKENI, per germline. The ends were cut back, 3 bases at V and 7 bases at J, with 19 bases in the middle. The CDR3 is made up of 16 amino acids. In DNA form, the CDR3 reads TGTGCCAGCTCACCGAAAATGCGGGTAGGGATTAATGAGCAGTTCTTC. Translating it yields CASSPKMRVGINEQFF.

The chain carries TRBV2 and TRBJ2-1, with D tentatively TRBD1 (5 bases). Between the trimmed V and J ends, which lost 6 bases and 0 bases, there was a span of 15 bases. The CDR3 has 16 amino acids. Germline loops: CDR1 SNHLY, CDR2 FYNNEI. The CDR3 nucleotides are TGTGCCAGCAGACCCCCGACAGTGGACTCCTACAATGAGCAGTTCTTC. Encoded protein: CASRPPTVDSYNEQFF.

This sequence joins TRBV30 and TRBJ1-5; D may be TRBD1 (6 bases). Germline V gene lookup returns CDR1 GTSNPN and CDR2 SVGIG (reference sequence). The length of the CDR3 is 15 residues. With 3 bases removed from V and 4 bases from J, the gap between germline ends came to 16 bases. The CDR3 loop is CAWSPEGGLNQPQHF. CDR3 in DNA: TGTGCCTGGAGCCCCGAGGGGGGGCTGAATCAGCCCCAGCATTTT. The full variable domain, its missing parts supplied by reference TRBV30 and TRBJ1-5, is SQTIHQWPATLVQPVGSPLSLECTVEGTSNPNLYWYRQAAGRGLQLLFYSVGIGQISSEVPQNLSASRPQDRQFILSSKKLLLSDSGFYLCAWSPEGGLNQPQHFGDGTRLSIL.